This T cell receptor beta chain was sequenced during a study of shared clonotypes between healthy human individuals. Broader study findings: Rarefaction showed sorted-subset sequencing was incomplete despite large depth. Generally, estimated richness proved larger in naive subsets than it did in memory subsets.

For this clone: What it binds is unknown.

There were no recent acute infections or vaccinations among the donors, who were healthy HIV-negative adults. The CDR3 sequence is 13 residues long. V was trimmed by 3 bases and J by 5 bases, leaving 8 bases between them. Per germline, CDR1 SGDLS and CDR2 YYNGEE. Genomic DNA per cell subset filled all wells of several immunoSEQ plates. The data were produced by immunoSEQ multiplex PCR, yet TCRdb's version contains in-frame clones alone and is incomplete. The data show more than 550,000 clones, less than 95% seen once. Sequences were obtained from memory CD8+ T cells from PBMCs. Indicated subset: CD45RO+ cells pooled with CCR7-negative TemRA cells. The chain carries TRBV9 and TRBJ2-2; no definite D call. The sequence derives from a man aged 18 to 30 in good health. Some clones in this sample may be carry-over from other donors' samples. The CDR3 here is CASSGLWTGELFF. The CDR3 bases are TGTGCCAGCAGCGGTCTATGGACCGGGGAGCTGTTTTTT. Complete variable domain (other parts from reference TRBV9 and TRBJ2-2): DSGVTQTPKHLITATGQRVTLRCSPRSGDLSVYWYQQSLDQGLQFLIQYYNGEERAKGNILERFSAQQFPDLHSELNLSSLELGDSALYFCASSGLWTGELFFGEGSRLTVL.